A selection of T cell receptor beta chains follows, all from one sample in a study of blood T cell repertoires in COVID-19. The repertoire was sequenced with immunoSEQ multiplex PCR; TCRdb's copy has only in-frame clones and lacks some. The sample lists 310,000 or so clones; roughly 91% were seen once. The source material was peripheral blood. The receptors shown here come from a man aged 50 to 60 with active or convalescent COVID-19. Each CDR3 is given with its conserved first and last residue. A D gene is named only where the DNA matches it firmly. Not all rows give a size; the values are once, few, many and, for expanded clones, a class.

j_gene,abundance,v_gene,d_gene,CDR3aa,CDR3nt
TRBJ2-7,once,TRBV7-8,TRBD2,CASSLARGGAYEQYF,TGTGCCAGCAGCTTAGCACGCGGGGGGGCTTACGAGCAGTACTTC
TRBJ2-7,-,TRBV11-1,TRBD2,CASSLEPGLAAEQYF,TGTGCCAGCAGCTTAGAGCCAGGACTAGCCGCCGAGCAGTACTTC
TRBJ1-6,-,TRBV9,TRBD1,CASSVEGTGYSPLHF,TGTGCCAGCAGCGTAGAGGGGACAGGTTATTCACCCCTCCACTTT
TRBJ2-3,few,TRBV5-1,-,CASSLGQDTDTQYF,TGCGCCAGCAGCTTGGGCCAGGACACAGATACGCAGTATTTT
TRBJ1-2,-,TRBV3-1/TRBV3-2,TRBD1,CASSQGDSSLANYGYTF,TGTGCCAGCAGCCAAGGGGACAGTAGCTTAGCTAACTATGGCTACACCTTC
TRBJ1-1,-,TRBV30,-,CAAKGYTEAFF,TGTGCCGCCAAGGGGTACACTGAAGCTTTCTTT
TRBJ2-5,-,TRBV29-1,-,CSVPLGETQYF,TGCAGCGTGCCCCTTGGCGAGACCCAGTACTTC
TRBJ2-4,-,TRBV2,TRBD2,CASSPTSAQNIQYF,TGTGCCAGCAGTCCGACTAGCGCCCAAAACATTCAGTACTTC
TRBJ2-5,-,TRBV3-1/TRBV3-2,TRBD1,CASSNQDRGYQETQYF,TGTGCCAGCAGCAACCAGGACAGGGGGTACCAAGAGACCCAGTACTTC
TRBJ1-2,-,TRBV9,-,CASSLTGTGYTF,TGTGCCAGCAGCCTTACAGGGACCGGCTACACCTTC
TRBJ1-5,-,TRBV28,-,CASSLEKSPSNQPQHF,TGTGCCAGCAGTTTAGAGAAGTCCCCCAGCAATCAGCCCCAGCATTTT
TRBJ1-6,-,TRBV7-3,-,CASSLSQAGNSPLHF,TGTGCCAGCAGCCTGAGTCAGGCGGGTAATTCACCCCTCCACTTT
TRBJ1-3,-,TRBV5-1,-,CASSSTGTNSGNTIYF,TGCGCCAGCAGCTCAACAGGTACAAACTCTGGAAACACCATATATTTT
TRBJ1-2,-,TRBV4-2,TRBD1,CASSQASGQGKNYGYTF,TGTGCCAGCAGCCAAGCGTCGGGACAGGGGAAGAACTATGGCTACACCTTC
TRBJ2-7,-,TRBV28,-,CASSKLYEQYF,TGTGCCAGCAGCAAACTCTACGAGCAGTACTTC
TRBJ2-7,-,TRBV2,TRBD2,CASSEVATSGAWYF,TGTGCCAGCAGTGAGGTCGCCACTAGCGGAGCGTGGTACTTC
TRBJ1-5,-,TRBV7-2,-,CASSGGAGAQPQHF,TGTGCCAGCAGCGGGGGGGCTGGTGCTCAGCCCCAGCATTTT
TRBJ2-7,-,TRBV5-4,TRBD2,CASSPPGGFEQYF,TGTGCCAGCAGCCCCCCCGGGGGGTTCGAGCAGTACTTC
TRBJ1-5,once,TRBV4-2,-,CASSQVNADKGNQPQHF,TGTGCCAGCAGCCAAGTCAACGCCGACAAGGGCAATCAGCCCCAGCATTTT
TRBJ1-1,-,TRBV4-3,-,CASSLDRNTEAFF,TGCGCCAGCAGCCTGGACAGGAACACTGAAGCTTTCTTT
TRBJ2-1,-,TRBV6-5,TRBD2,CASSPPGLAGVKEFF,TGTGCCAGCAGCCCCCCGGGACTAGCGGGGGTCAAGGAGTTCTTC
TRBJ1-1,-,TRBV27,TRBD1,CASRDRLLNTEAFF,TGTGCCAGCAGGGACAGGTTATTAAACACTGAAGCTTTCTTT
TRBJ1-4,once,TRBV28,-,CARRHPGGGGGEKLFF,TGTGCCCGCAGGCATCCCGGGGGGGGCGGGGGGGAAAAACTGTTTTTT
TRBJ1-5,-,TRBV27,-,CASSLTGGNQPQHF,TGTGCCAGCAGCCTGACTGGAGGCAATCAGCCCCAGCATTTT
TRBJ2-5,-,TRBV2,TRBD1,CASNTGGQETQYF,TGTGCCAGCAACACAGGGGGGCAGGAGACCCAGTACTTC
TRBJ2-7,-,TRBV5-1,TRBD1,CASREDRDRQYF,TGCGCCAGCAGGGAAGACCGGGACAGGCAGTACTTC
TRBJ2-2,-,TRBV11-2,TRBD2,CASSFGAGGPNGELFF,TGTGCCAGCAGCTTTGGAGCGGGGGGGCCGAACGGGGAGCTGTTTTTT
TRBJ1-1,-,TRBV7-9,-,CASTWGGLSEAFF,TGTGCCAGCACCTGGGGGGGGCTTAGTGAAGCTTTCTTT